Here is one T cell receptor beta chain with its context. What it binds is not known. This sample was taken from a study of cytomegalovirus exposure and HLA in healthy donors. Notes on the study in general: Roughly uniform depth of sequencing across donors was assumed in presence/absence analyses. The dataset shows that most TCR sequences were rare, while some public TCRs occurred in many donors.

It was with 60 Vbeta and 13 Jbeta primers that the PCR ran. Profiling relied on immunoSEQ multiplex PCR, and the TCRdb table lists in-frame clones only, not all of them. Seen here are roughly 70,000 clones, 70% to 80% observed once, and the top ten hold around 6.3%. From germline, CDR1 is SNHLY and CDR2 FYNNEI. This CDR3 has 15 amino acids. V shed 7 bases and J 0 bases; nucleotides not matched to a gene: 3. Sequenced sample: PBMCs. This receptor was obtained from a man between 45 and 60 years old in good health and CMV-seronegative. The genes are TRBV2 and TRBJ2-6; 7 bases line up with TRBD1. The CDR3 DNA reads as TGTGCCAGCAACAGGGGCGACTCTGGGGCCAACGTCCTGACTTTC. Translating it yields CASNRGDSGANVLTF.